This T cell receptor (beta chain) was recovered during a study of cytomegalovirus exposure and HLA in healthy donors. This clone was counted a few times. In the PCR, 60 Vbeta and 13 Jbeta primers were used. Produced via immunoSEQ multiplex PCR; TCRdb's table is partial and in-frame only. The data show 110,000 to 150,000 clones, less than 10% seen once. The CDR3 sequence is 14 residues long. Germline values: CDR1 SGHVS, CDR2 FNYEAQ. With 0 bases clipped from V and 4 bases from J, the junction kept 0 bases outside the gene matches. The clonotype was recovered from a man aged 50-59 years in good health and CMV-seronegative. The rearrangement links TRBV7-6 to TRBJ2-1; TRBD1 matches 7 bases. The specimen was PBMCs. DNA for the CDR3: TGTGCCAGCAGCTTAGCGGGACAGTACAATGAGCAGTTCTTC. Amino acid sequence: CASSLAGQYNEQFF.